The next 8 T cell receptor beta chains were all read from a single sample in a study of blood T cell repertoires in COVID-19. Profiling relied on immunoSEQ multiplex PCR, and the TCRdb table lists in-frame clones only, not all of them. The sample has hundreds of thousands of clones, 87% seen once; the top ten hold about 8.9%. Sequencing was done on a sample of PBMCs or T cells enriched from blood (not recorded which). Receptors originate from a woman aged 18-29 years who had recovered from COVID-19.

This rearrangement joins TRBV19 to TRBJ2-7, with D possibly TRBD2 on 5 matching bases. Germline V gives CDR1 LNHDA, CDR2 SQIVND (reference sequence). Trimming removed 10 bases from V and 7 bases from J, with 23 bases in between. The CDR3 runs to 14 residues. For the CDR3, the DNA is TGTGCCACCCAACTAAACGGGGTATCCTCAGAGCAGTACTTC. Amino acids: CATQLNGVSSEQYF.

The chain uses TRBV5-8 and TRBJ2-3; the D gene is possibly TRBD2 (5 bases). Trimming removed 2 bases from V and 5 bases from J, with 21 bases in between. CDR1 is SGHTS, CDR2 YDEGEE, per germline. This CDR3 region has 17 residues. CDR3 residues: CASSFAGSIWRIDTQYF. The CDR3, as DNA: TGTGCCAGCAGCTTTGCCGGCTCCATCTGGAGGATAGATACGCAGTATTTT.

The chain is built from TRBV5-1 and TRBJ1-1; D is uncertain. The CDR3 has 13 residues. Germline V lookup: CDR1 SGHRS, CDR2 YFSETQ. Trimming stripped 3 bases from V and 1 base from J, with 7 bases between. CDR3 nucleotides: TGCGCCAGCAGCTCCACACGGAACACTGAAGCTTTCTTT. Protein product: CASSSTRNTEAFF.

The chain employs TRBV21-1 and TRBJ2-7; whether TRBD1, the table's D call, matches the DNA was not checked. TRBV21-1 is a pseudogene. The CDR3 contains 14 residues. The CDR3 spells CASSKDRGEYEQYF. CDR3 nucleotides: TGTGCCAGCAGCAAGGACAGGGGGGAATACGAGCAGTACTTC.

The chain recombines TRBV24-1 with TRBJ2-5; a possible D gene is TRBD2 (5 bases). The germline V and J ends were trimmed by 5 bases and 4 bases, with 10 bases remaining between them. The germline gives CDR1 KGHDR, CDR2 SFDVKD. The CDR3 loop spans 13 amino acids. CDR3 DNA: TGTGCCACCAGTGGAGGGAGCCGAGAGACCCAGTACTTC. It encodes CATSGGSRETQYF.

The CDR3 nucleotides are TGTGCCAGCAGCTCAACCTCGGGGACTGAAGCTTTCTTT. This encodes CASSSTSGTEAFF. V usage is TRBV7-2 and J usage is TRBJ1-1; no clear D. The CDR3 consists of 13 residues. V lost 4 bases and J lost 5, with 11 bases in between. The germline V gene has CDR1 SGHTA and CDR2 FQGNSA.

The count of this clone is one. J is TRBJ2-1 and V is TRBV28, with 9 bases lining up with TRBD2. J gave up 6 bases and V 9 bases, and 6 bases lay outside the gene matches. There are 13 residues in the CDR3. From germline, CDR1 is MDHEN and CDR2 SYDVKM. DNA of the CDR3: TGTGCCAGTCGCGGGAGGGCCGCCAATGAGCAGTTCTTC. It is translated as CASRGRAANEQFF.

J is TRBJ1-2 and V is TRBV5-1; D not resolved. This CDR3 has 15 amino acids. The germline V gene encodes CDR1 SGHRS and CDR2 YFSETQ. Trimming removed 4 bases at V and 8 bases at J, with 21 bases between. CDR3: CASSPGGGTMWGYTF. DNA of the CDR3: TGCGCCAGCAGCCCCGGTGGAGGTACTATGTGGGGCTACACCTTC.